This T cell receptor (beta chain) originates from a study of shared clonotypes between healthy human individuals. As for the study in general: Ranging from 18 to 49 in age, donors were a couple of women and a few men.

The germline CDR1 and CDR2 sequences are SGHVS and FQNEAQ. This CDR3 is built from 11 residues. V was pared by 6 bases and J by 10 bases, with 1 base of the junction left unmatched. Sorted subsets were amplified in replicate PCRs using 200 to 250 ng DNA, 30,000 to 35,000 T cell genomes. Source study methods: As immunoSEQ supplied junction-only sequences (without quality scores), filtering differed. Sequencing was performed with immunoSEQ multiplex PCR; in TCRdb, only in-frame clones are kept and a portion is missing. For V, J and clone size, that table is used; D and trimming come from the DNA. The sample yields 800,000 to 1,200,000 clones, around three quarters seen once. This clone was observed at least ten times.

This TCR was recovered from a man younger than 35 in good health. Some clones in this sample may be carry-over from other donors' samples. The sequencing input was memory CD4+ T cells from PBMCs. The subset: CD45RA-negative fraction. This chain joins TRBV7-8 and TRBJ2-2, with 8 bases identical to TRBD2. The CDR3 region is CASSGLAELFF. CDR3 sequence (DNA): TGTGCCAGCAGTGGACTAGCGGAGCTGTTTTTT.